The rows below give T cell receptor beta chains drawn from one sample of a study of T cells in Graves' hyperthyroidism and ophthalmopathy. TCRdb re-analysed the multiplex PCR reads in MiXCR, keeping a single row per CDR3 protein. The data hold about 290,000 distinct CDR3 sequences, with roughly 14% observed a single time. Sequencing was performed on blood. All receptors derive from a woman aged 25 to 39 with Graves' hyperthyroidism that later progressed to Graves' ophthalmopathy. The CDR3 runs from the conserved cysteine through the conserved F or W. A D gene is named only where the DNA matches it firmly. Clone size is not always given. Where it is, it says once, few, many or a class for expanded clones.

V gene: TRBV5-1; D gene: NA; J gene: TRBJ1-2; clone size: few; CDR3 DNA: TGCGCCAGCAGCTTGGGGGCAGCGATTAACTATGGCTACACCTTC; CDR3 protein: CASSLGAAINYGYTF
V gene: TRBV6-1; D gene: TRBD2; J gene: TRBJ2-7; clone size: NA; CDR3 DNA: TGTGCCAGCACCGTAATGGCGGGAGCCCCCGAGCAGTACTTC; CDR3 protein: CASTVMAGAPEQYF
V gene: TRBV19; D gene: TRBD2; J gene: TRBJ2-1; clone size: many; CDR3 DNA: TGTGCCAGTAGGGGACTAGCGGGGCCCTACAATGAGCAGTTCTTC; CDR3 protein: CASRGLAGPYNEQFF
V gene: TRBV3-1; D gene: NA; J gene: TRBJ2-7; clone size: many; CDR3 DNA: TGTGCCAGCAGCCAAGTTTCCCACGAGCAGTACTTC; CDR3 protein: CASSQVSHEQYF
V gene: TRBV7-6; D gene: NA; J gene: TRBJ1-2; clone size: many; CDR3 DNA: TGTGCCAGCAGCTTAGATCCAGGGCTATATGGCTACACCTTC; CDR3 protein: CASSLDPGLYGYTF
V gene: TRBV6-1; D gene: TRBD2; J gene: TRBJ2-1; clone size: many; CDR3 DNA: TGTGCCAGCAGTTCGATGGGAGGGGTCGATGAGCAGTTCTTC; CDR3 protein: CASSSMGGVDEQFF
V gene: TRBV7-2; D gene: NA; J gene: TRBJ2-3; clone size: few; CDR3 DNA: TGTGCCAGCAGCTTAGAGGGAGTACTAGATACGCAGTATTTT; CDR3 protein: CASSLEGVLDTQYF
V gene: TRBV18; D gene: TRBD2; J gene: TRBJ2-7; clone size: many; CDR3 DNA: TGTGCCAGCTCACCTCGGACTAGCGGCCCCTACGAGCAGTACTTC; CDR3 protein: CASSPRTSGPYEQYF
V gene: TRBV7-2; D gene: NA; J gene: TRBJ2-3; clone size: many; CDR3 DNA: TGTGCCAGCAGCTTAGTAGGATCGGGAGTGGCAGATACGCAGTATTTT; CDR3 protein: CASSLVGSGVADTQYF
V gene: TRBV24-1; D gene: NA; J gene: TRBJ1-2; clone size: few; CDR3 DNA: TGTGCCACCAGTGATTCGACTAGGGAGGTATATGGCTACACCTTC; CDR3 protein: CATSDSTREVYGYTF
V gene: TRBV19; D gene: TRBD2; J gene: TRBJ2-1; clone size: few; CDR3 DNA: TGTGCCAGTAGTGTCCCGTTGGGACTAGCCTATGAGCAGTTCTTC; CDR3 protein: CASSVPLGLAYEQFF
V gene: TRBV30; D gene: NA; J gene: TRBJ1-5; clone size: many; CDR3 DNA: TGTGCCTGGAGTCCAAACCTCGGGGGCGCGGGTAGCAATCAGCCCCAGCATTTT; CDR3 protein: CAWSPNLGGAGSNQPQHF
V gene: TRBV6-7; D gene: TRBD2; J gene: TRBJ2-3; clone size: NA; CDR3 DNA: TGTGCCAGCAGTTACAGGAGGGAGGGCCAGAGAGATACGCAGTATTTT; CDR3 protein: CASSYRREGQRDTQYF
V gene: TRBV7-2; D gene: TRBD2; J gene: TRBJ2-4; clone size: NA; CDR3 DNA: TGTGCCAGCAGCGTCCCGGGACTAGCGGGAGGCATTCAGTACTTC; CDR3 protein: CASSVPGLAGGIQYF
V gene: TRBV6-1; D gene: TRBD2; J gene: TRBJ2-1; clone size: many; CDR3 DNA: TGTGCCAGCAGTCTCCAGCGGGGATCTTACAATGAGCAGTTCTTC; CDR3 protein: CASSLQRGSYNEQFF
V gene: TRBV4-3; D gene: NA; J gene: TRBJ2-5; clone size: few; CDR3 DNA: TGCGCCAGCAGCCAAGGGCACGGCCAAGAGACCCAGTACTTC; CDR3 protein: CASSQGHGQETQYF
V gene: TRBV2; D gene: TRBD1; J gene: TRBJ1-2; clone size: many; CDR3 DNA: TGTGCCAGCAGTGAAAGACAGGGAGGTGGCTACACCTTC; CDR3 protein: CASSERQGGGYTF
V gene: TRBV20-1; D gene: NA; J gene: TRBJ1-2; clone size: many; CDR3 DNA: TGCAGTGCTAGCCCGACAGCTCAGTATGGCTACACCTTC; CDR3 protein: CSASPTAQYGYTF
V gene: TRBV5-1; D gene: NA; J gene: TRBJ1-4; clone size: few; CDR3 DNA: TGCGCCAGCAGCTGGGACCACAGGGTGGGTGAAAAACTGTTTTTT; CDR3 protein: CASSWDHRVGEKLFF
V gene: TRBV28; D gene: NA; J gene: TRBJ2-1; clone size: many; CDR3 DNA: TGTGCCAGCGTGGGGACGGGTATGTACAATGAGCAGTTCTTC; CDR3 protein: CASVGTGMYNEQFF
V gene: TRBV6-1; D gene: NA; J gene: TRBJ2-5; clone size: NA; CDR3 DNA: TGTGCCAGCAGCCCCCTTCAGTTGGGAGAGACCCAGTACTTC; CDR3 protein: CASSPLQLGETQYF
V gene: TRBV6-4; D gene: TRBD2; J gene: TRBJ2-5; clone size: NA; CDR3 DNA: TGTGCCAGCAGTGAGGGCGGGAGCACCGCTCTACGGGAGACCCAGTACTTC; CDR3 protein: CASSEGGSTALRETQYF
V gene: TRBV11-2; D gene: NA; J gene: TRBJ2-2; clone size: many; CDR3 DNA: TGTGCCAGCAGCCCACCCAGCGGGGAGCTGTTTTTT; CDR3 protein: CASSPPSGELFF
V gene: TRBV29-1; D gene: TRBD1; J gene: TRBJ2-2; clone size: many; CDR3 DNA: TGCAGCGTTGGACAGGGTTCTACCGGGGAGCTGTTTTTT; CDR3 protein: CSVGQGSTGELFF
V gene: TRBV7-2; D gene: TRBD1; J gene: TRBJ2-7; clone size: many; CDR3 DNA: TGTGCCAGCAGTCCGGGTGGACAGGGCAGGTACGAGCAGTACTTC; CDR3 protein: CASSPGGQGRYEQYF
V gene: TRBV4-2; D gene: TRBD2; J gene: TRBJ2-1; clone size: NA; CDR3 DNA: TGTGCCAGCAGCCAACTAGCGGGAGAGCCCAATGAGCAGTTCTTC; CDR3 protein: CASSQLAGEPNEQFF
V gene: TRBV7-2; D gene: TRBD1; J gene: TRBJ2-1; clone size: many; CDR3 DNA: TGTGCCAGCAGTCCCAGGGGGAAGGGTGAGCAGTTCTTC; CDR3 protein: CASSPRGKGEQFF
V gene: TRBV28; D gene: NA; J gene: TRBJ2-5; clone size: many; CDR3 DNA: TGTGCCAGCAGTTCGAACCAAGAGACCCAGTACTTC; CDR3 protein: CASSSNQETQYF
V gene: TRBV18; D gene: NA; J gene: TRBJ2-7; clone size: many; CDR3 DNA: TGTGCCAGCTCACCTAGGGTGGGAAACTACGAGCAGTACTTC; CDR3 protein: CASSPRVGNYEQYF